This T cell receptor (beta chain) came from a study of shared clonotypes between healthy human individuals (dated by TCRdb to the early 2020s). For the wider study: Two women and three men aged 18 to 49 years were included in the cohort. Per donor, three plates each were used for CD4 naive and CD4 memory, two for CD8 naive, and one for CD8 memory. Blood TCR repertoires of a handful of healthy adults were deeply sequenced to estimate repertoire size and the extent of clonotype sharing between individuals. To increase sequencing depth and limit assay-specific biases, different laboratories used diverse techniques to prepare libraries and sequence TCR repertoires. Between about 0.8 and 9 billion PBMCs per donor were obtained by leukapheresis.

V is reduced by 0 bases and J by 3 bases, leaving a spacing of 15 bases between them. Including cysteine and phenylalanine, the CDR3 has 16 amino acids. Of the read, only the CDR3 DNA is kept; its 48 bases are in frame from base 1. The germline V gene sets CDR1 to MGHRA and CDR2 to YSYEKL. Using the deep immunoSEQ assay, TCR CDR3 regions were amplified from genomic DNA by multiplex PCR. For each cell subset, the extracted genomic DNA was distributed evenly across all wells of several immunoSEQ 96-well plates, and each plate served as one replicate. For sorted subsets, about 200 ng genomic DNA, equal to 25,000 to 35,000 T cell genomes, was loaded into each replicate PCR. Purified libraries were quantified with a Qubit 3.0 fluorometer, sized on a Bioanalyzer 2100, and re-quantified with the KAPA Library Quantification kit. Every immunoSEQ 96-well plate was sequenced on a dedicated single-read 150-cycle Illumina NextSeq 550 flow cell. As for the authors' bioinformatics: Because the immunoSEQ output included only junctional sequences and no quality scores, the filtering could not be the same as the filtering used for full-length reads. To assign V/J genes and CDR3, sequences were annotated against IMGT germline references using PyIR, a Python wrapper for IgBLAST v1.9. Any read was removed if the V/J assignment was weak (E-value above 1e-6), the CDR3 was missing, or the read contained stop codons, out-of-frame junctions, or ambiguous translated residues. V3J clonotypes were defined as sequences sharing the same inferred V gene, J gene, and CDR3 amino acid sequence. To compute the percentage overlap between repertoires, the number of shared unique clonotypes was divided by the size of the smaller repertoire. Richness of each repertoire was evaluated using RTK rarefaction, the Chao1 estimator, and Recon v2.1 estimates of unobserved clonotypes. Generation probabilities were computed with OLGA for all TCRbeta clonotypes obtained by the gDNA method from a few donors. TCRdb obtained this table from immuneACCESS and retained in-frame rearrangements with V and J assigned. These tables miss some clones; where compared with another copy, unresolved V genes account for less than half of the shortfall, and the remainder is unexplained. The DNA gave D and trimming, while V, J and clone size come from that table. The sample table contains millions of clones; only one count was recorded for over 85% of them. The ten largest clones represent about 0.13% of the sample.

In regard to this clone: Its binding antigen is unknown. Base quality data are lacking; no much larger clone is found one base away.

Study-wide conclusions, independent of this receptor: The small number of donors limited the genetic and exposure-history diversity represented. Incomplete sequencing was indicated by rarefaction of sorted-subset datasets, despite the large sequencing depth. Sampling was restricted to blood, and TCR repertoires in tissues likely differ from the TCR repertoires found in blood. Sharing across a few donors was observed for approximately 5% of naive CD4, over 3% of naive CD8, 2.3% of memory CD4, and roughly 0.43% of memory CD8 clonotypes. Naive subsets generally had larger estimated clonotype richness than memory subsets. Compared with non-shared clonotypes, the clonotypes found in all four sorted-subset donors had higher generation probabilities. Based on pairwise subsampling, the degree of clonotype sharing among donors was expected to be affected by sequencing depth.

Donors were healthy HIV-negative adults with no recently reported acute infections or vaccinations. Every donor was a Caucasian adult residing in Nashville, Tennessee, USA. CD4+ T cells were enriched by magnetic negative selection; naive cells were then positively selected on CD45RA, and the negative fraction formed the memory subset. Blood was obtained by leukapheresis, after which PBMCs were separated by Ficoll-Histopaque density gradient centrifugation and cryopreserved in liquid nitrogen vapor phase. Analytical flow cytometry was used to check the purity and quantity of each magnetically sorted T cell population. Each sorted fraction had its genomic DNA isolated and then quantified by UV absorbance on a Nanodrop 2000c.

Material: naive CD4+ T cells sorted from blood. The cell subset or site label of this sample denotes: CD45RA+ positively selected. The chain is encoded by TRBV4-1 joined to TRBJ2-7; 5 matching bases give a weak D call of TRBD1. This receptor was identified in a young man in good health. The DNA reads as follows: TGCGCCAGCAGCCAAGATTGGGGCGCAGTCTTCTACGAGCAGTACTTC. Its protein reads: CASSQDWGAVFYEQYF.